This T cell receptor beta chain appears in the sequencing data of a study of HIV-infected patients and healthy controls. V lost 6 bases to trimming and J lost 4 bases; unmatched junction nucleotides: 7. The CDR3 loop spans 14 amino acids. MiXCR, run by TCRdb on the 5' RACE reads, gives a single entry per CDR3 protein. The sample has tens of thousands of distinct CDR3 sequences; about 17% are singletons. This clonotype was detected ten times or more. The sample consisted of CD4+ T cells from blood. This clonotype was obtained from a human donor in good health. The chain is built from TRBV12-3 or TRBV12-4 and TRBJ2-7, with TRBD2 identical over 9 bases. The CDR3 coding sequence is TGTGCCAGCAGATCAACGGCGGGAGGGTACGAGCAGTACTTC. Encoded protein: CASRSTAGGYEQYF.